The next 25 T cell receptor beta chains were all read from a single sample in a study of blood T cell repertoires in COVID-19. TCRdb's table, derived via immunoSEQ multiplex PCR, lists solely in-frame clones and lacks some. The data hold around 180,000 clones, with roughly 80% observed a single time. The sample comprised peripheral blood. These receptors came from a man between 60 and 75 years old with active or convalescent COVID-19.

In the case of this clone: The sample holds other DNA sequences that translate to the same CDR3. The chain couples TRBV28 to TRBJ2-2; D ambiguous. Germline loops: CDR1 MDHEN, CDR2 SYDVKM. The CDR3 covers 15 residues. With 2 bases removed from V and 2 bases from J, the gap between germline ends came to 9 bases. CDR3 residues: CASSLGLFNTGELFF. Written as DNA, the CDR3 is TGTGCCAGCAGTTTAGGGCTATTCAACACCGGGGAGCTGTTTTTT. The full variable domain, completed using reference TRBV28 and TRBJ2-2, is DVKVTQSSRYLVKRTGEKVFLECVQDMDHENMFWYRQDPGLGLRLIYFSYDVKMKEKGDIPEGYSVSREKKERFSLILESASTNQTSMYLCASSLGLFNTGELFFGEGSRLTVL.

There are a few counts of this clone. This sequence joins TRBV6-1 and TRBJ1-5, with D possibly TRBD1 on 5 matching bases. V lost 3 bases to trimming and J lost 12 bases, with 15 bases between them. This CDR3 spans 13 amino acids. Germline values: CDR1 MNHNS, CDR2 SASEGT. The CDR3 nucleotides are TGTGCCAGCAGTGACAGGGTATCCAGCAGCCAGCATTTT. This gives the protein CASSDRVSSSQHF.

The chain uses TRBV27 and TRBJ2-2, with D tentatively TRBD2 (5 bases). CDR3 size: 15 residues. Per the germline V gene, CDR1 is MNHEY and CDR2 is SMNVEV (reference sequence). V lost 3 bases and J 6 bases, leaving 14 bases between the germline ends. The CDR3 protein is CASSLRLAWAGELFF. CDR3 coding DNA: TGTGCCAGCAGTTTGCGCCTAGCATGGGCCGGGGAGCTGTTTTTT.

This clone was recorded only once. This same CDR3 is encoded by further DNA sequences in the sample. The chain couples TRBV6-5 to TRBJ1-5, with 8 bases aligning to TRBD1. The CDR3 contains 13 residues. The germline V gene encodes CDR1 MNHEY and CDR2 SVGAGI. V trimming: 5 bases; J trimming: 7 bases; junction bases outside the gene matches: 4. CDR3 amino acids: CASSTDRAQPQHF. The CDR3 bases are TGTGCCAGCAGTACGGACAGGGCGCAGCCCCAGCATTTT.

This clone was counted a few times. The rearrangement links TRBV7-2 to TRBJ2-1, with 8 bases matching TRBD1. V shed 5 bases, J shed 12 bases, and the junction held 9 bases outside the gene matches. This CDR3 has 13 amino acids. Germline loops: CDR1 SGHTA, CDR2 FQGNSA. CDR3 nucleotides: TGTGCCAGCAGCCGGGACAGGTTCTTGGTGCAGTTCTTC. Amino acid sequence: CASSRDRFLVQFF.

The rearrangement links TRBV12-3 or TRBV12-4 to TRBJ2-2; TRBD2 might be the D (5 bases). CDR3 length: 13 amino acids. V lost 7 bases to trimming and J lost 6 bases, with 12 bases between them. The CDR3 DNA reads as TGTGCCAGCACCATTGGAGGTCCCGGGGAGCTGTTTTTT. The encoded protein is CASTIGGPGELFF.

The gene calls are TRBV10-3 and TRBJ2-6, with 9 bases aligning to TRBD1. Germline V gene sequence: CDR1 ENHRY, CDR2 SYGVKD. The CDR3 extends over 17 amino acids. V shed 6 bases and J 0 bases; nucleotides not matched to a gene: 6. CDR3 protein: CAIRPGQGVSGANVLTF. DNA of the CDR3: TGTGCCATCAGGCCGGGACAGGGAGTCTCTGGGGCCAACGTCCTGACTTTC.

The rearrangement joins TRBV10-3 to TRBJ1-1; 7 nucleotides match TRBD1. The J segment lost 5 bases and the V segment lost 4 bases, leaving 10 bases of the junction unmatched. Germline V gives CDR1 ENHRY, CDR2 SYGVKD. The CDR3 consists of 15 residues. The CDR3 bases are TGTGCCATCAGTGCCCAAGACAGGGAAGGAACTGAAGCTTTCTTT. Translation: CAISAQDREGTEAFF.

The rearrangement links TRBV19 to TRBJ2-7; 7 nucleotides match TRBD2. Germline V gene data show CDR1 as LNHDA and CDR2 as SQIVND (reference sequence). CDR3 size: 15 residues. The V segment lost 3 bases and the J segment 0 bases; nucleotides outside the gene matches: 5. The DNA of the CDR3 is TGTGCCAGTAGTATCGGGGAGGGGAGCTCCTACGAGCAGTACTTC. As protein: CASSIGEGSSYEQYF.

The chain uses TRBV5-4 and TRBJ1-2; the match to TRBD1 covers 9 bases. The CDR3 loop spans 17 amino acids. The junction had 15 bases not matched to a gene; V was cut back by 4 bases and J by 5 bases. Germline-derived CDR1 and CDR2 are SGHNT and YYREEE (reference sequence). CDR3 loop: CASSVYSSGTGKYGYTF. The CDR3 DNA reads TGTGCCAGCAGCGTTTACTCATCCGGGACAGGGAAGTATGGCTACACCTTC.

The chain has TRBV9 and TRBJ2-3; 9 bases map to TRBD2. With 0 bases clipped from V and 1 base from J, the junction kept 9 bases outside the gene matches. Germline V gives CDR1 SGDLS, CDR2 YYNGEE. There are 18 residues in the CDR3. The DNA for the CDR3 is TGTGCCAGCAGCGTAGGGATAGCGGGAGCATTCCGCACAGATACGCAGTATTTT. It encodes CASSVGIAGAFRTDTQYF.

CDR3 amino acids: CASSENRGYQPQHF. CDR3 coding DNA: TGTGCCAGCAGTGAGAATCGGGGGTATCAGCCCCAGCATTTT. The chain employs TRBV6-1 and TRBJ1-5, with TRBD1 as a possible D gene (5 bases). The CDR3 spans 14 residues. Per the germline V gene, CDR1 is MNHNS and CDR2 is SASEGT. Trimming removed 3 bases from V and 5 bases from J, with 11 bases in between.

The V gene is TRBV4-1, the J gene TRBJ2-3; 10 bases fit TRBD2. The trim removed 1 base at V and 1 base at J, leaving 8 bases unmatched. This CDR3 region has 18 residues. Germline V lookup: CDR1 MGHRA, CDR2 YSYEKL. The CDR3 sequence is CASSQGVLAGDGTDTQYF. The CDR3 nucleotides are TGCGCCAGCAGCCAAGGGGTTCTAGCGGGAGATGGCACAGATACGCAGTATTTT.

The rearrangement uses TRBV27 and TRBJ2-7, with a tentative D call TRBD1 (6 bases). Germline loops: CDR1 MNHEY, CDR2 SMNVEV (reference sequence). Trimming removed 6 bases from V and 4 bases from J, with 13 bases in between. This CDR3 is built from 13 residues. The CDR3 DNA follows: TGTGCCAGCAGCCGGACAGAATGGTACGAGCAGTACTTC. This codes for CASSRTEWYEQYF.

The chain recombines TRBV6-2 or TRBV6-3 with TRBJ2-7, with TRBD1 matching 11 bases. The CDR3 is 16 amino acids. From germline, CDR1 is MNHEY and CDR2 SVGEGT. Unmatched junction bases numbered 14, after V lost 6 bases and J lost 7 bases. The CDR3 is CASSSPRGTGGWEQYF. The CDR3 coding sequence is TGTGCCAGCAGCTCCCCTCGGGGGACAGGGGGTTGGGAGCAGTACTTC.

This chain joins TRBV6-5 and TRBJ1-6; possible D gene TRBD1, 5 bases. Germline V gene sequence: CDR1 MNHEY, CDR2 SVGAGI. This CDR3 has 12 residues. V shed 8 bases and J shed 7 bases, with 9 bases lying between them. The CDR3 is CASDRSNSPLHF. The CDR3 nucleotides read TGTGCCAGCGACAGATCAAATTCACCCCTCCACTTT.

The DNA for the CDR3 is TGTGCCAGCAGCCATTTACTAGCGGGAGGACAGAGGATATGGGAGCAGTACTTC. Protein product: CASSHLLAGGQRIWEQYF. The genes are TRBV3-1 (or the pseudogene TRBV3-2) and TRBJ2-7; 12 nucleotides align to TRBD2. J lost 7 bases, V lost 3 bases, and 16 bases had no gene match. This CDR3 comprises 18 residues. Germline values: CDR1 LGHDT, CDR2 YNNKEL (reference sequence).

The rearrangement uses TRBV7-9 and TRBJ2-5; TRBD2 aligns across 9 bases. There are 14 residues in the CDR3. Germline-derived CDR1 and CDR2 are SEHNR and FQNEAQ (reference sequence). V trimming: 5 bases; J trimming: 3 bases; junction bases outside the gene matches: 4. CDR3 bases: TGTGCCAGCAGCGGTCGACTAGCGGAAGAGACCCAGTACTTC. It translates to CASSGRLAEETQYF.

This clone was seen a handful of times. The rearrangement joins TRBV28 to TRBJ2-7; 7 bases line up with TRBD2. The CDR3 spans 13 residues. Germline lookup yields CDR1 MDHEN and CDR2 SYDVKM. Germline trimming cut 6 bases from V and 4 bases from J; bases unmatched to any gene: 6. CDR3 sequence reads: CASRGGSAYEQYF. Written as DNA, the CDR3 is TGTGCCAGCAGAGGCGGGAGTGCTTACGAGCAGTACTTC.

This sequence joins TRBV7-2 and TRBJ2-1; 13 bases are a match to TRBD2. Germline lookup yields CDR1 SGHTA and CDR2 FQGNSA. V gave up 5 bases and J gave up 6 bases; unmatched junction bases: 4. The CDR3 covers 15 residues. In DNA form, the CDR3 reads TGTGCCAGCAGCCCCGGGACTAGCGGGATCAATGAGCAGTTCTTC. It codes for CASSPGTSGINEQFF.

The chain uses TRBV5-4 and TRBJ2-7, with a tentative D call TRBD2 (7 bases). V dropped 3 bases and J dropped 6 bases, with 16 bases sitting between them. The CDR3 has 14 residues. CDR1 and CDR2 from the germline V gene are SGHNT and YYREEE (reference sequence). CDR3 DNA sequence: TGTGCCAGCAGCTCCGGGGGGACAAAGGGCGAGCAGTACTTC. Amino acids: CASSSGGTKGEQYF.

The chain joins TRBV10-3 to TRBJ2-1, with TRBD1 matching over 9 bases. In germline, CDR1 is ENHRY, CDR2 SYGVKD. The CDR3 is made up of 14 amino acids. With V trimmed by 6 bases and J by 10 bases, 10 bases remained unmatched. This CDR3 is CAISPGGGQGEQFF. The CDR3 DNA reads as TGTGCCATCAGCCCAGGGGGGGGACAGGGAGAGCAGTTCTTC.

The table lists this clone with a few counts. This chain uses TRBV5-4 with TRBJ1-2, with 7 bases matching TRBD1. The J segment lost 8 bases and the V segment lost 5 bases, leaving 15 bases of the junction unmatched. Germline CDR1 is SGHNT and CDR2 is YYREEE (reference sequence). CDR3 length: 15 residues. The CDR3 sequence is CASRRFVTGDEGYTF. CDR3 DNA: TGTGCCAGCAGACGTTTTGTTACAGGGGATGAAGGCTACACCTTC.

Here the CDR3 reads CASRGARGAGNTIYF. CDR3 DNA: TGTGCCAGCAGGGGGGCCAGGGGCGCTGGAAACACCATATATTTT. The gene calls are TRBV11-2 and TRBJ1-3; D is perhaps TRBD1 (6 bases). The length of the CDR3 is 15 residues. The germline V gene has CDR1 SGHAT and CDR2 FQNNGV. V was shortened by 6 bases and J by 2 bases, with 14 bases between the two germline ends. Full variable domain (missing parts from reference TRBV11-2 and TRBJ1-3): EAGVAQSPRYKIIEKRQSVAFWCNPISGHATLYWYQQILGQGPKLLIQFQNNGVVDDSQLPKDRFSAERLKGVDSTLKIQPAKLEDSAVYLCASRGARGAGNTIYFGEGSWLTVV.

This clone was recorded a few times. The chain links TRBV7-3 to TRBJ1-2, with D possibly matching TRBD1 (6 bases). CDR3 length: 15 amino acids. Trimming took 5 bases from V and 2 from J, leaving 15 bases between them. Germline CDR1 and CDR2: SGHTA and FQGTGA. The CDR3 DNA reads as TGTGCCAGCAGCCCCCAGGGACACCCCAACTATGGCTACACCTTC. Protein sequence: CASSPQGHPNYGYTF.